The 20 T cell receptor beta chains reported below all come from one sample, sequenced in a study of identical twins. Each CDR3 protein gets one entry after TCRdb re-called the 5' RACE reads with MiXCR. The sample records fewer than 250,000 distinct CDR3 sequences, roughly 7.5% being singletons. A further study also used this sample, focusing on yellow fever vaccine responses in identical twins.

Sequencing was performed on CD8+ T cells sorted from blood. These TCRs come from a woman aged 18 to 35 in good health.

This clonotype was seen more than once but under ten times. This chain links TRBV20-1 with TRBJ1-4; maybe TRBD1 (6 bases). Trimming removed 4 bases from V and 6 bases from J, with 12 bases in between. CDR1 and CDR2 from the germline V gene are DFQATT and SNEGSKA (reference sequence). CDR3 length: 13 amino acids. The CDR3: CSATDRSYEKLFF. CDR3 sequence (DNA): TGCAGTGCTACAGACAGGAGTTATGAAAAACTGTTTTTT.

The chain links TRBV6-1 to TRBJ2-1, with D perhaps TRBD1 (5 bases). CDR3 length: 15 amino acids. Trimming removed 10 bases from V and 0 bases from J, with 16 bases in between. Looked up from germline, CDR1 is MNHNS and CDR2 is SASEGT. The CDR3 sequence: CATSVGASSYNEQFF. The CDR3 DNA reads as TGTGCCACATCCGTAGGGGCCAGCTCCTACAATGAGCAGTTCTTC.

The chain couples TRBV4-1 to TRBJ2-7; 8 bases are shared with TRBD2. Per the germline V gene, CDR1 is MGHRA and CDR2 is YSYEKL. V was clipped by 4 bases and J by 3 bases; unmatched bases: 5. CDR3 length: 14 amino acids. CDR3 residues: CASSPGLDYYEQYF. CDR3 DNA sequence: TGCGCCAGCAGCCCGGGACTAGACTACTACGAGCAGTACTTC.

The rearrangement links TRBV27 to TRBJ2-5; D gene unclear. The V end was cut by 6 bases, the J end by 7 bases, with 9 bases between. The length of the CDR3 is 11 residues. Germline loops: CDR1 MNHEY, CDR2 SMNVEV (reference sequence). CDR3 sequence: CASSQGRTQYF. In nucleotides, the CDR3 is TGTGCCAGCAGCCAAGGACGGACCCAGTACTTC.

The rearrangement uses TRBV6-5 and TRBJ1-1; D not resolved. V dropped 4 bases and J dropped 1 base, with 10 bases sitting between them. The CDR3 has 14 amino acids. The V gene's germline CDR1 is MNHEY and CDR2 SVGAGI. This chain's CDR3 is CASSSPRSNTEAFF. The CDR3 nucleotides are TGTGCCAGCAGTTCTCCCAGGTCGAACACTGAAGCTTTCTTT.

This chain uses TRBV28 with TRBJ2-1; 15 nucleotides match TRBD2. V shed 5 bases and J 8 bases; nucleotides not matched to a gene: 10. Germline CDR1 reads MDHEN; CDR2 reads SYDVKM. The CDR3 is 17 amino acids. In DNA form, the CDR3 reads TGTGCCAGCAGTCCTCGGACTAGCGGGGGGGCCTATCATGAGCAGTTCTTC. It is translated as CASSPRTSGGAYHEQFF.

The table lists this clonotype with a few counts. The V gene is TRBV2, the J gene TRBJ2-2, with D possibly being TRBD1 (6 bases). Germline CDR1 and CDR2: SNHLY and FYNNEI. V lost 4 bases and J 3 bases, leaving 12 bases between the germline ends. This CDR3 spans 15 amino acids. The CDR3 sequence: CASSATGRYTGELFF. CDR3 in DNA: TGTGCCAGCAGTGCCACAGGGCGGTACACCGGGGAGCTGTTTTTT.

This clonotype has more than one count but fewer than ten. This sequence joins TRBV6-1 and TRBJ2-1, with 9 positions matching TRBD2. The CDR3 has 16 residues. CDR1 and CDR2 (germline): MNHNS, SASEGT. After removal of 2 bases from V and 0 bases from J, the junction contained 2 bases not matched to a gene. DNA of the CDR3: TGTGCCAGCAGTGAATCAGCGGGAGGCTCCTACAATGAGCAGTTCTTC. It specifies CASSESAGGSYNEQFF.

In this sample, this clonotype turned up many times. The chain joins TRBV3-1 to TRBJ2-1; TRBD2 matches at 12 bases. Trimming took 4 bases from V and 8 from J; bases not matched to a gene: 9. The CDR3 covers 16 residues. CDR1 and CDR2 (germline): LGHDT, YNNKEL (reference sequence). CDR3 DNA: TGTGCCAGCAGCCCTACCAGGAGACTAGCGGGAGATGAGCAGTTCTTC. It translates to CASSPTRRLAGDEQFF.

The sample holds many counts of this clonotype. The chain couples TRBV10-1 to TRBJ2-7; 10 nucleotides align to TRBD2. CDR1 and CDR2 from the germline V gene are WNHNN and SYGVQD (reference sequence). CDR3 length equals 15 residues. V shed 5 bases, J shed 1 base, and the junction held 5 bases outside the gene matches. The CDR3 DNA follows: TGCGCCAGCAGTTTCGGACTAGCGGAATCCTACGAGCAGTACTTC. This sequence encodes CASSFGLAESYEQYF.

This clonotype was seen a handful of times. V and J are TRBV12-3 or TRBV12-4 and TRBJ2-1; the match to TRBD2 covers 7 bases. This CDR3 has 16 amino acids. J was trimmed by 8 bases and V by 4 bases; bases with no gene match: 14. Here the CDR3 reads CASSSPSSGRVDEQFF. CDR3 sequence (DNA): TGTGCCAGCAGTTCGCCCTCTAGCGGTAGAGTAGATGAGCAGTTCTTC.

This clonotype occurred many times. CDR3 DNA: TGCGCCAGCAGCCCCGGACAGGGCTTCGAGCAGTACGTC. It codes for CASSPGQGFEQYV. This rearrangement joins TRBV5-1 to TRBJ2-7; TRBD1 matches 8 bases. From germline, CDR1 is SGHRS and CDR2 YFSETQ. The trim removed 4 bases at V and 6 bases at J, leaving 6 bases unmatched. CDR3 size: 13 residues.

With respect to this clonotype: One base away lies a much larger clone, so this may be a sequencing read error. J is TRBJ2-7 and V is TRBV29-1, with 7 bases that match TRBD2. CDR1 SQVTM and CDR2 ANQGSEA come from the germline V gene. The CDR3 totals 13 residues. V dropped 2 bases and J dropped 2; count of bases not matched to a gene: 3. The CDR3: CSVEPSGAYEQYF. CDR3 sequence (DNA): TGCAGCGTTGAACCTAGCGGCGCCTACGAGCAGTACTTC.

As for this clonotype: An end of the junction does not agree with germline; a read error may underlie this. This chain joins TRBV12-3 or TRBV12-4 and TRBJ2-7; D may be TRBD1 (5 bases). The CDR3 contains 14 residues. CDR3 in DNA: TGTGCCAGCTCGGACACCCTGAGCTCCTACGAGCTGTACTTC. Protein product: CASSDTLSSYELYF.

There are many counts of this clonotype. This chain uses TRBV7-9 with TRBJ1-1, with 9 positions matching TRBD1. V dropped 6 bases and J dropped 5; count of bases not matched to a gene: 10. This CDR3 region has 15 residues. Germline CDR1 and CDR2: SEHNR and FQNEAQ (reference sequence). The CDR3 sequence is CASSSPGDRATEAFF. The CDR3 DNA is TGTGCCAGCAGTTCCCCCGGGGACAGGGCAACTGAAGCTTTCTTT. The variable domain in full, completed from reference TRBV7-9 and TRBJ1-1, reads DTGVSQNPRHKITKRGQNVTFRCDPISEHNRLYWYRQTLGQGPEFLTYFQNEAQLEKSRLLSDRFSAERPKGSFSTLEIQRTEQGDSAMYLCASSSPGDRATEAFFGQGTRLTVV.

This clonotype has ten or more counts. The chain joins TRBV9 to TRBJ2-1; 10 nucleotides align to TRBD2. Germline V gives CDR1 SGDLS, CDR2 YYNGEE. The CDR3 runs 16 residues. Unmatched junction bases numbered 8, after V lost 4 bases and J lost 4 bases. CDR3 coding DNA: TGTGCCAGCAGCCCCGAGGGACTAGCGAAATACAATGAGCAGTTCTTC. It specifies CASSPEGLAKYNEQFF.

This clonotype was seen a few times. V usage is TRBV3-1 and J usage is TRBJ2-3; 11 bases are shared with TRBD2. CDR1 and CDR2 (germline): LGHDT, YNNKEL (reference sequence). The CDR3 runs 17 residues. The ends lost 8 bases at V and 0 bases at J; junction bases unmatched: 10. CDR3: CASSLTGTSGSTDTQYF. CDR3 coding DNA: TGTGCCAGCTCCTTAACCGGGACTAGCGGTAGCACAGATACGCAGTATTTT.

At least ten counts were recorded for this clonotype. This sequence joins TRBV5-1 and TRBJ1-4; TRBD1 matches 9 bases. J lost 12 bases, V lost 4 bases, and 13 bases had no gene match. The CDR3 is 15 amino acids. Germline CDR1 reads SGHRS; CDR2 reads YFSETQ. The CDR3, as DNA: TGCGCCAGCAGCGCCCAACAGGGGGCCCAGTTGGAACTGTTTTTT. It yields the protein CASSAQQGAQLELFF.

The CDR3 sequence: CASSEILNSPLHF. CDR3 DNA: TGTGCCAGCAGTGAGATCCTGAATTCACCCCTCCACTTT. The genes are TRBV12-3 or TRBV12-4 and TRBJ1-6; D is undetermined. Trimming left V 5 bases short and J 7 bases short, with 9 bases between. This CDR3 spans 13 amino acids.

This clonotype has a handful of counts. The rearrangement joins TRBV27 to TRBJ2-1, with TRBD2 matching over 10 bases. The CDR3 is made up of 17 amino acids. Germline V CDR1 and CDR2: MNHEY, SMNVEV (reference sequence). The ends lost 6 bases at V and 6 bases at J; junction bases unmatched: 14. CDR3 protein: CASRNPYSGRSFNEQFF. DNA of the CDR3: TGTGCCAGCAGGAATCCCTATAGCGGGAGGTCTTTCAATGAGCAGTTCTTC.